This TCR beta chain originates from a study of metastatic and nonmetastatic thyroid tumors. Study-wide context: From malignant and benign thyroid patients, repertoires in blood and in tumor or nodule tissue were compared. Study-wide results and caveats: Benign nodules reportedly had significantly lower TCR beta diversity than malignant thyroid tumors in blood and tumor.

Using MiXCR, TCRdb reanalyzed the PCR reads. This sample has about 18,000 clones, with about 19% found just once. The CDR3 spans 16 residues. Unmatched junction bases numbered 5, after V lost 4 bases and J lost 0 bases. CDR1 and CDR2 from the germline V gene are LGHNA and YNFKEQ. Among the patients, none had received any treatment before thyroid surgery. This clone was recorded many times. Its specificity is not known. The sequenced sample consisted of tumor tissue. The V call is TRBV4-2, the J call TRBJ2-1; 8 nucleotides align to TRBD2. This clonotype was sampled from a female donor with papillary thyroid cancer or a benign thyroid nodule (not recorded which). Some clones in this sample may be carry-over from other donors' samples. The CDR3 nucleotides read TGTGCCAGCAGCCCATCGAGCGGGAGCTCCTACAATGAGCAGTTCTTC. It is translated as CASSPSSGSSYNEQFF.